What follows are 17 T cell receptor beta chains derived from one specimen sequenced in a study of control samples from healthy donors and cancer patients. Produced via immunoSEQ multiplex PCR; TCRdb's table is partial and in-frame only. The data show around 200,000 clones, just under 95% seen once. The sample taken for sequencing was blood. The receptors stem from a man aged 18 to 29 in good health.

The genes are TRBV7-9 and TRBJ2-5; the match to TRBD2 covers 12 bases. The V and J ends lost 5 bases and 2 bases, in that order; junction bases with no gene match: 9. The CDR3 consists of 17 residues. Germline V gene sequence: CDR1 SEHNR, CDR2 FQNEAQ (reference sequence). The CDR3 DNA reads TGTGCCAGCAGCATAGGCCTAGCGGGGGGGTCTCAAGAGACCCAGTACTTC. It encodes CASSIGLAGGSQETQYF.

The chain recombines TRBV28 with TRBJ2-7; possibly TRBD1 for D (6 bases). The CDR3 loop spans 14 amino acids. CDR1 is MDHEN, CDR2 SYDVKM, per germline. Trimming left V 8 bases short and J 7 bases short, with 21 bases between. The CDR3 spells CASCGGDQRREQYF. CDR3 DNA sequence: TGTGCCAGCTGTGGGGGCGATCAGAGGAGAGAGCAGTACTTC.

CDR3 nucleotide sequence: TGTGCCATCCGTCAAACGGGCACAGATACGCAGTATTTT. It translates to CAIRQTGTDTQYF. The rearrangement uses TRBV12-3 or TRBV12-4 and TRBJ2-3; no reliable D call. This CDR3 has 13 amino acids. V was shortened by 10 bases and J by 1 base, with 12 bases between the two germline ends.

The DNA of the CDR3 is TGTGCCAGCAGCTCGATGACGAGCTCCTACAATGAGCAGTTCTTC. Translation: CASSSMTSSYNEQFF. V and J are TRBV7-6 and TRBJ2-1; no clear D gene. Per germline, CDR1 SGHVS and CDR2 FNYEAQ. The CDR3 consists of 15 residues. Deletions cut 4 bases from V and 0 bases from J, with 10 bases between.

The chain recombines TRBV27 with TRBJ2-3; TRBD2 matches 11 bases. Germline CDR1 MNHEY, CDR2 SMNVEV (reference sequence). J lost 2 bases, V lost 5 bases, and 6 bases had no gene match. This CDR3 has 16 amino acids. This CDR3 reads CASSLLAGVSTDTQYF. DNA of the CDR3: TGTGCCAGCAGTCTACTAGCGGGGGTTTCCACAGATACGCAGTATTTT.

V gene TRBV19 combines with J gene TRBJ1-2, with no clear D. The CDR3 is 11 residues long. Trimming removed 7 bases from V and 4 bases from J, with 7 bases in between. The germline gives CDR1 LNHDA, CDR2 SQIVND (reference sequence). The CDR3 spells CASKISYGYTF. DNA for the CDR3: TGTGCCAGTAAAATCAGCTATGGCTACACCTTC.

V gene TRBV30 combines with J gene TRBJ1-6; D ambiguous. The germline gives CDR1 GTSNPN, CDR2 SVGIG (reference sequence). This CDR3 is 13 amino acids long. V lost 4 bases to trimming and J lost 11 bases, with 15 bases between them. The CDR3: CAWTPSPGPPLHF. The CDR3 DNA sequence: TGTGCCTGGACCCCTAGCCCCGGGCCACCCCTCCACTTT.

The chain couples TRBV19 to TRBJ1-5; 12 positions agree with TRBD1. Germline V lookup: CDR1 LNHDA, CDR2 SQIVND (reference sequence). This CDR3 contains 14 residues. V dropped 6 bases and J dropped 6; count of bases not matched to a gene: 3. CDR3 sequence reads: CASRGTGGGQPQHF. In DNA, the CDR3 is TGTGCCAGTAGGGGGACAGGGGGCGGTCAGCCCCAGCATTTT.

The chain carries TRBV3-1 (or the pseudogene TRBV3-2) and TRBJ2-4; TRBD1 agrees at 7 bases. Per the germline V gene, CDR1 is LGHDT and CDR2 is YNNKEL (reference sequence). The CDR3 extends over 14 amino acids. V lost 4 bases and J lost 8; bases outside the gene matches: 8. The CDR3 reads CASSRRGGLHIQYF. The CDR3 DNA sequence: TGTGCCAGCAGCCGTCGAGGGGGCTTACACATTCAGTACTTC.

The V gene is TRBV18, the J gene TRBJ2-3; TRBD1 aligns across 7 bases. Trimming cost V 2 bases and J 3 bases; bases outside gene matches: 5. Germline lookup yields CDR1 KGHSH and CDR2 LQKENI. The CDR3 extends over 15 amino acids. The CDR3 loop is CASSPRGQITDTQYF. The DNA of the CDR3 is TGTGCCAGCTCACCAAGGGGACAGATTACAGATACGCAGTATTTT.

V is TRBV10-3 and J is TRBJ2-7, with 9 bases lining up with TRBD1. The CDR3 spans 13 residues. Germline CDR1 ENHRY, CDR2 SYGVKD. Germline trimming cut 9 bases from V and 5 bases from J; bases unmatched to any gene: 8. The CDR3 loop reads CAIGRTGAHEQYF. For the CDR3, the DNA is TGTGCCATTGGTAGGACAGGGGCCCACGAGCAGTACTTC.

The chain links TRBV7-8 to TRBJ2-7; 8 bases match TRBD1. V shed 1 base and J 6 bases; nucleotides not matched to a gene: 5. Germline CDR1 is SGHVS and CDR2 is FQNEAQ. The CDR3 contains 14 residues. The CDR3 nucleotides are TGTGCCAGCAGCTTAGTACAGGGGGTCGGCGAGCAGTACTTC. Protein product: CASSLVQGVGEQYF.

The CDR3 coding sequence is TGTGCCAGCAGCCCAGCAGGAGGAGCGCAGTATTTT. Amino acids: CASSPAGGAQYF. The chain recombines TRBV5-4 with TRBJ2-3, with D possibly TRBD2 on 5 matching bases. Germline assignment: CDR1 SGHNT and CDR2 YYREEE (reference sequence). The CDR3 totals 12 residues. Trimming removed 4 bases at V and 10 bases at J, with 13 bases between.

The chain links TRBV4-2 to TRBJ2-1; TRBD2 aligns across 10 bases. V lost 2 bases, J lost 4 bases, and 8 bases stayed unmatched. Germline CDR1 is LGHNA and CDR2 is YNFKEQ. This CDR3 has 17 amino acids. The CDR3 region is CASSQTISGGFYNEQFF. Here the CDR3 DNA reads TGTGCCAGCAGCCAAACTATTAGCGGGGGGTTTTACAATGAGCAGTTCTTC.

The chain combines TRBV12-3 or TRBV12-4 with TRBJ2-1; 8 bases agree with TRBD2. This CDR3 has 13 residues. V lost 4 bases and J lost 9; bases outside the gene matches: 5. In DNA form, the CDR3 reads TGTGCCAGCAGTTCGGGACTAGGTATTGAGCAGTTCTTC. The encoded protein is CASSSGLGIEQFF.

The gene calls are TRBV13 and TRBJ2-5, with unresolved D. Germline assignment: CDR1 PRHDT and CDR2 FYEKMQ (reference sequence). The V end lost 2 bases, the J end lost 4 bases, and 2 bases lay between the germline ends. The CDR3 extends over 11 amino acids. CDR3 coding DNA: TGTGCCAGCAGCTTACGAGAGACCCAGTACTTC. Encoded protein: CASSLRETQYF.

The chain combines TRBV5-4 with TRBJ2-3; D unresolved. Germline CDR1 reads SGHNT; CDR2 reads YYREEE (reference sequence). V was cut by 1 base and J by 4 bases, with 16 bases left in between. The CDR3 contains 16 residues. DNA of the CDR3: TGTGCCAGCAGCTTGAGAATCTACGAACAATCAGATACGCAGTATTTT. Translated: CASSLRIYEQSDTQYF.